The rows below give T cell receptor beta chains drawn from one sample of a study of CD8+ T cells in alopecia areata. Here immunoSEQ multiplex PCR was the method, and the copy in TCRdb shows in-frame clones only, minus some. The data hold under 110,000 clones, with 50% to 60% observed a single time. This specimen was CD8+ T cells sorted from blood, taken at roughly week 55, from a patient treated with tofacitinib. These receptors all come from a human donor with alopecia areata. Both conserved end residues are part of each CDR3. Fields, in order: D gene, J gene, clone size, V gene, CDR3 DNA, CDR3 protein. D genes are given only for firm matches. The size of a clone is reported for some rows only, either as once, few or many, or as a class for expanded clones.

D gene: TRBD1; J gene: TRBJ2-3; clone size: few; V gene: TRBV7-9; CDR3 DNA: TGTGCCAGCAGCTCCGGACAGGGAAGCACAGATACGCAGTATTTT; CDR3 protein: CASSSGQGSTDTQYF
D gene: -; J gene: TRBJ2-5; clone size: few; V gene: TRBV7-9; CDR3 DNA: TGTGCCAACCGGGCCCCTCTCAAAGGAGAGACCCAGTACTTC; CDR3 protein: CANRAPLKGETQYF
D gene: -; J gene: TRBJ2-2; clone size: few; V gene: TRBV5-6; CDR3 DNA: TGTGCCAGCAGCCTGGCCGGAGGGGCGTGGGCCGGGGAGCTGTTTTTT; CDR3 protein: CASSLAGGAWAGELFF
D gene: TRBD1; J gene: TRBJ1-2; clone size: -; V gene: TRBV23-1; CDR3 DNA: TGCGCCAGCAGTCAATCGGGGACAGACAAGTCCTATGGCTACACCTTC; CDR3 protein: CASSQSGTDKSYGYTF
D gene: TRBD2; J gene: TRBJ2-3; clone size: few; V gene: TRBV10-3; CDR3 DNA: TGTGCCATCAGTGCCCCGAGCGGGGGCCAAACAGATACGCAGTATTTT; CDR3 protein: CAISAPSGGQTDTQYF
D gene: TRBD2; J gene: TRBJ2-5; clone size: -; V gene: TRBV9; CDR3 DNA: TGTGCCAGCAGCGTAGCTGTAGCGGGGGGAAGGGAGACCCAGTACTTC; CDR3 protein: CASSVAVAGGRETQYF
D gene: TRBD1; J gene: TRBJ2-7; clone size: -; V gene: TRBV25-1; CDR3 DNA: TGTGCCAGCACCCAGACAGGGGGCGACTACGAGCAGTACTTC; CDR3 protein: CASTQTGGDYEQYF
D gene: -; J gene: TRBJ1-1; clone size: -; V gene: TRBV27; CDR3 DNA: TGTGCCAGCAGCGACTCACGGGCCTACAGGGACACTGAAGCTTTCTTT; CDR3 protein: CASSDSRAYRDTEAFF
D gene: -; J gene: TRBJ1-4; clone size: once; V gene: TRBV5-6; CDR3 DNA: TGTGCCAGCAGCTTGGGCCTGGCTCGGGAAAAACTGTTTTTT; CDR3 protein: CASSLGLAREKLFF
D gene: -; J gene: TRBJ2-3; clone size: -; V gene: TRBV4-1; CDR3 DNA: TGCGCCAGCAGCCGAGACAACACAGATACGCAGTATTTT; CDR3 protein: CASSRDNTDTQYF
D gene: TRBD1; J gene: TRBJ1-2; clone size: once; V gene: TRBV19; CDR3 DNA: TGTGCCAGTAGTCCGGGTGACAGGGTATATGGCTACACCTTC; CDR3 protein: CASSPGDRVYGYTF
D gene: -; J gene: TRBJ2-2; clone size: -; V gene: TRBV5-6; CDR3 DNA: TGTGCCAGCAGTTATGGGACTGCTGGCGGGGAGCTGTTTTTT; CDR3 protein: CASSYGTAGGELFF
D gene: -; J gene: TRBJ2-2; clone size: -; V gene: TRBV6-1; CDR3 DNA: TGTGCCAGCAGTGGTCGGACGGTCCCCGGGGAGCTGTTTTTT; CDR3 protein: CASSGRTVPGELFF
D gene: -; J gene: TRBJ2-1; clone size: few; V gene: TRBV5-1; CDR3 DNA: TGCGCCAGCAGCATATTGGGGTCTACGCGGGACTACAATGAGCAGTTCTTC; CDR3 protein: CASSILGSTRDYNEQFF
D gene: TRBD1; J gene: TRBJ2-7; clone size: -; V gene: TRBV29-1; CDR3 DNA: TGCAGCGTTGACGGAATCTCCGGGACAGACTACGAGCAGTACTTC; CDR3 protein: CSVDGISGTDYEQYF
D gene: -; J gene: TRBJ1-5; clone size: -; V gene: TRBV5-1; CDR3 DNA: TGCGCCAGCAGCTTGGGCAGGGCGTCCCTGGAGCTCTTAAATCAGCCCCAGCATTTT; CDR3 protein: CASSLGRASLELLNQPQHF
D gene: -; J gene: TRBJ2-3; clone size: -; V gene: TRBV2; CDR3 DNA: TGTGCCATCGACCATCCAAGGGGTACGCAGTATTTT; CDR3 protein: CAIDHPRGTQYF
D gene: TRBD2; J gene: TRBJ2-7; clone size: -; V gene: TRBV28; CDR3 DNA: TGTGCCAGCAAATCGTTAAGCGGGGGCCTCAGGGGCGAGCAGTACTTC; CDR3 protein: CASKSLSGGLRGEQYF
D gene: -; J gene: TRBJ1-2; clone size: few; V gene: TRBV7-9; CDR3 DNA: TGTGCCAGCAGCTTCGAGGGTACGAGCTACACCTTC; CDR3 protein: CASSFEGTSYTF
D gene: -; J gene: TRBJ2-5; clone size: few; V gene: TRBV12-5; CDR3 DNA: TGTGCTAGTGGTTTGTGGACTCCAATTGGGGAGACCCAGTACTTC; CDR3 protein: CASGLWTPIGETQYF
D gene: -; J gene: TRBJ2-1; clone size: few; V gene: TRBV6-5; CDR3 DNA: TGTGCCAGCAGTTACGGGACAACCTACAATGAGCAGTTCTTC; CDR3 protein: CASSYGTTYNEQFF
D gene: -; J gene: TRBJ1-2; clone size: -; V gene: TRBV27; CDR3 DNA: TGTGCCAGCAGTTTAAGCGTCGGGGGTAACTATGGCTACACCTTC; CDR3 protein: CASSLSVGGNYGYTF